A single sample is the source of the 15 T cell receptor beta chains below, sequenced in a study of blood T cell repertoires in COVID-19. The method was immunoSEQ multiplex PCR; TCRdb's version includes in-frame clones alone and lacks a portion of them. The repertoire includes about 36,000 clones, around 85% of them detected once, and approximately 15% sits in the top ten. Sequencing used peripheral blood. The source of these receptors is a human donor in a cohort sampled during active COVID-19.

The chain has TRBV6-2 or TRBV6-3 and TRBJ2-3, with TRBD1 as a possible D gene (6 bases). The CDR3 consists of 15 residues. V lost 2 bases and J lost 2, with 11 bases in between. CDR1 and CDR2 (germline): MNHEY, SVGEGT. The CDR3 bases are TGTGCCAGCAGTTACAGGGGGACCCTCACAGATACGCAGTATTTT. It codes for CASSYRGTLTDTQYF.

This clone was counted only a few times. The J gene is TRBJ1-2, the V gene TRBV7-2; 7 bases are shared with TRBD1. The CDR3 is made up of 13 amino acids. Germline CDR1 is SGHTA and CDR2 is FQGNSA. Trimming at V came to 7 bases and at J to 8 bases, leaving 10 bases not matched to a gene. CDR3 protein: CASNQERGRGYTF. DNA for the CDR3: TGTGCCAGCAATCAGGAGAGGGGGCGAGGCTACACCTTC.

The chain combines TRBV7-2 with TRBJ2-5; 11 positions match TRBD2. After removal of 1 base from V and 5 bases from J, the junction contained 6 bases not matched to a gene. Germline V gene data show CDR1 as SGHTA and CDR2 as FQGNSA. This CDR3 spans 16 amino acids. The CDR3 nucleotides are TGTGCCAGCAGCTTAGGCCGTAGCGGGGGGGAGGAGACCCAGTACTTC. Residues: CASSLGRSGGEETQYF. The whole variable domain, filled in from reference TRBV7-2 and TRBJ2-5, reads GAGVSQSPSNKVTEKGKDVELRCDPISGHTALYWYRQSLGQGLEFLIYFQGNSAPDKSGLPSDRFSAERTGGSVSTLTIQRTQQEDSAVYLCASSLGRSGGEETQYFGPGTRLLVL.

The chain carries TRBV7-2 and TRBJ2-2, with D uncertain. The germline gives CDR1 SGHTA, CDR2 FQGNSA. This CDR3 is 12 amino acids long. Trimming pared 6 bases from V and 4 bases from J, leaving 6 bases between. The CDR3 sequence is CASSYSTGELFF. CDR3 nucleotides: TGTGCCAGCAGTTATAGCACCGGGGAGCTGTTTTTT.

This chain links TRBV7-9 with TRBJ2-3; 11 bases line up with TRBD2. The CDR3 consists of 15 residues. J lost 3 bases, V lost 4 bases, and 3 bases had no gene match. The germline gives CDR1 SEHNR, CDR2 FQNEAQ (reference sequence). DNA for the CDR3: TGTGCCAGCAGCTCCGGGACTAGCGGTACAGATACGCAGTATTTT. This gives the protein CASSSGTSGTDTQYF.

V and J are TRBV6-5 and TRBJ1-5; D may be TRBD1 (6 bases). The V gene lost 6 bases and the J gene lost 6 bases, with 15 bases spanning the gap. CDR1 is MNHEY, CDR2 SVGAGI, per germline. The CDR3 is 14 amino acids. DNA for the CDR3: TGTGCCAGCAGCCGAACAGGGTATCCTCAGCCCCAGCATTTT. Protein product: CASSRTGYPQPQHF.

V gene TRBV3-1 (or the pseudogene TRBV3-2) combines with J gene TRBJ1-1; D call uncertain. CDR1 and CDR2 from the germline V gene are LGHDT and YNNKEL (reference sequence). The V and J ends lost 4 bases and 2 bases respectively, with 8 bases between them. There are 13 residues in the CDR3. The chain's CDR3 is CASSLASNTEAFF. DNA of the CDR3: TGTGCCAGCAGCCTAGCTAGTAACACTGAAGCTTTCTTT.

CDR3 bases: TGTGCCAGCACAACACTAGCGGGGGGGCCCGGGCCGCAGTACTTC. Translating gives CASTTLAGGPGPQYF. This chain joins TRBV3-1 (or the pseudogene TRBV3-2) and TRBJ2-7; 13 nucleotides line up with TRBD2. CDR3 length: 15 residues. The germline V gene encodes CDR1 LGHDT and CDR2 YNNKEL (reference sequence). V trimming: 7 bases; J trimming: 9 bases; junction bases outside the gene matches: 12.

The chain links TRBV25-1 to TRBJ1-2; D not certain. The CDR3 consists of 14 residues. Germline V gene lookup returns CDR1 MGHDK and CDR2 SYGVNS. V was cut by 4 bases and J by 0 bases, with 9 bases left in between. The CDR3 DNA is TGTGCCAGCAGTGCCTCACCAGCTAACTATGGCTACACCTTC. Protein product: CASSASPANYGYTF.

This chain connects TRBV2 to TRBJ2-1, with 9 bases that match TRBD2. Germline CDR1 is SNHLY and CDR2 is FYNNEI. The CDR3 extends over 15 amino acids. The V and J ends lost 1 base and 12 bases, in that order; junction bases with no gene match: 10. The CDR3 coding sequence is TGTGCCAGCAGTGAAGAGGTAGCGGGGGACCCAACGCAGTTCTTC. It yields the protein CASSEEVAGDPTQFF.

CDR3 in DNA: TGTGCCGTCTACAGGACCGGGGGGACTGAAGCTTTCTTT. Translated, it gives CAVYRTGGTEAFF. This rearrangement joins TRBV19 to TRBJ1-1, with D maybe TRBD1 (5 bases). Germline CDR1 is LNHDA and CDR2 is SQIVND (reference sequence). This CDR3 is 13 amino acids long. The germline V and J ends were trimmed by 11 bases and 5 bases, with 18 bases remaining between them. The whole variable domain, remainder taken from reference TRBV19 and TRBJ1-1, is DGGITQSPKYLFRKEGQNVTLSCEQNLNHDAMYWYRQDPGQGLRLIYYSQIVNDFQKGDIAEGYSVSREKKESFPLTVTSAQKNPTAFYLCAVYRTGGTEAFFGQGTRLTVV.

This clone occurred once. The chain carries TRBV2 and TRBJ2-5; 10 nucleotides agree with TRBD2. The germline V gene has CDR1 SNHLY and CDR2 FYNNEI. There are 15 residues in the CDR3. V lost 1 base, J lost 7 bases, and 6 bases stayed unmatched. The CDR3: CASSEVLAGWGTQYF. CDR3 sequence (DNA): TGTGCCAGCAGTGAAGTACTAGCGGGGTGGGGGACCCAGTACTTC.

The V call is TRBV6-5, the J call TRBJ2-3; D is possibly TRBD2 (6 bases). V was trimmed by 0 bases and J by 4 bases, leaving 11 bases between them. Germline CDR1 and CDR2: MNHEY and SVGAGI. The CDR3 runs to 15 residues. The CDR3 DNA sequence: TGTGCCAGCAGTTACTCGAATAGCGGCGCAGATACGCAGTATTTT. Translating gives CASSYSNSGADTQYF.

This clone came up once. The chain has TRBV9 and TRBJ1-2, with D possibly being TRBD1 (6 bases). From germline, CDR1 is SGDLS and CDR2 YYNGEE. This CDR3 contains 15 residues. Trimming took off 0 bases at V and 3 bases at J, with 12 bases between the two ends. The CDR3 bases are TGTGCCAGCAGCGTAGTGGGGGCGCGGCACTATGGCTACACCTTC. It is translated as CASSVVGARHYGYTF. Full variable domain (outside the CDR3, taken from reference TRBV9 and TRBJ1-2): DSGVTQTPKHLITATGQRVTLRCSPRSGDLSVYWYQQSLDQGLQFLIQYYNGEERAKGNILERFSAQQFPDLHSELNLSSLELGDSALYFCASSVVGARHYGYTFGSGTRLTVV.

The chain couples TRBV18 to TRBJ2-7, with D possibly matching TRBD1 (5 bases). V was clipped by 3 bases and J by 2 bases, with 14 bases between them. Germline V gene data show CDR1 as KGHSH and CDR2 as LQKENI. This CDR3 is built from 15 residues. The DNA for the CDR3 is TGTGCCAGCTCACCCCAGGGCGGCGGTCCCTACGAGCAGTACTTC. It yields the protein CASSPQGGGPYEQYF.